This T cell receptor beta chain was sequenced during a study of T-cell reconstitution after alpha-beta-depleted transplantation in children. Study results and caveats: By about two months after transplant, alpha-beta T cells reportedly arose from several hundred graft clones that had expanded.

The TCRbeta library was prepared with unique molecular identifiers. Via MiXCR, TCRdb re-called the PCR reads, giving one row per CDR3 protein. The data contain about 200,000 distinct CDR3 sequences, approximately 15% of them singletons. On this clonotype itself: What it recognizes is unknown.

The germline gives CDR1 SGHDT, CDR2 YYEEEE. The V end was cut by 4 bases, the J end by 0 bases, with 13 bases between. This CDR3 has 16 amino acids. This specimen was PBMCs, mostly from graft donor cells, taken 360 days after TCRalphabeta/CD19-depleted stem cell transplant. The chain links TRBV5-6 to TRBJ1-4, with a tentative D call TRBD1 (6 bases). This sequence originates from a male patient between 2 and 10 years old who had a stem cell transplant for acute lymphoblastic leukemia, so the T cells may come from the graft donor. CDR3 nucleotides: TGTGCCAGCAGCCGACGCCGGACAGCAACTAATGAAAAACTGTTTTTT. This translates into CASSRRRTATNEKLFF.